A single count supports the clone carrying this T cell receptor beta chain. Its matching antigen is unknown. This record belongs to a study of CD8+CD57+ T cells in acquired aplastic anemia. About the research overall: Recorded DNA amounts for sorted CD4+ and CD8+ cells had an average of around 3 ug. For CD4+ cells, healthy donors had an average of roughly 11 million reads.

TCR beta VDJ and CDR3 profiling used genomic DNA as template. TCRdb independently ran MiXCR on the reads; one entry per CDR3 protein. The sample has roughly 180,000 distinct CDR3 sequences; approximately 49% are singletons. The CDR3 sequence is 14 residues long. From germline, CDR1 is SGHRS and CDR2 YFSETQ. The V end was cut by 7 bases, the J end by 13 bases, with 23 bases between. Whole-study findings and limits: Overlapping CD8+ CDR3 repertoires of patients and controls contained around 31 shared sequences. Patients showed no significant difference from controls in CD8+ Simpson's diversity.

This chain connects TRBV5-1 to TRBJ2-2, with D possibly being TRBD2 (6 bases). Sequencing was carried out using sorted CD4+, CD8+, or CD8+CD57+ T cells (not recorded which) from PBMCs. This clonotype was obtained from a human donor in good health. The CDR3 nucleotides read TGCGCCAGCGGCCTCGGGACCAACACCGGGAGGCTGTTTTTT. Residues: CASGLGTNTGRLFF.